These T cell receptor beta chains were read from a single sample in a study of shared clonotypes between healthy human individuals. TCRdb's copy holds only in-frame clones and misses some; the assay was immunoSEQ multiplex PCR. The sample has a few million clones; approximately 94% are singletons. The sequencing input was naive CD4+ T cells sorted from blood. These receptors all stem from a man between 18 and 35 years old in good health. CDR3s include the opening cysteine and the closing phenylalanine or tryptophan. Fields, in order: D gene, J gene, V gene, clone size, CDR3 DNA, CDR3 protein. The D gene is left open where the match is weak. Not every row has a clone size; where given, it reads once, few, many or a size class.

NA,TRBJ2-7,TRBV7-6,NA,TGTGCCAGCAGTTCGGAGTCGGGACAACTAACCTACGAGCAGTACTTC,CASSSESGQLTYEQYF
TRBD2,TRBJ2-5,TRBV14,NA,TGTGCCAGCAGCCGAGCGGGAGCAGAGACCCAGTACTTC,CASSRAGAETQYF
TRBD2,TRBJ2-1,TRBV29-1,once,TGCAGCGTTGGGGCGGGAGGTAGGAATGAGCAGTTCTTC,CSVGAGGRNEQFF
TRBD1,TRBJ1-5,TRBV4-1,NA,TGCGCCAGCAGCCAAGATCCTCTCAGGGACAGGGACAATCAGCCCCAGCATTTT,CASSQDPLRDRDNQPQHF
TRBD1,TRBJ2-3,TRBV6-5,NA,TGTGCCAGCTCTCGGGGACAGGGGTTCCCAGATACGCAGTATTTT,CASSRGQGFPDTQYF
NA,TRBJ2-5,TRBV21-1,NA,TGTGCCAGCAGCAACCAAGAGACCCAGTACTTC,CASSNQETQYF
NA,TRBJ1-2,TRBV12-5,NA,TGTGCTAGTGGTTTGGTCTCCGCCAATGCAGGGGTCTATGGCTACACCTTC,CASGLVSANAGVYGYTF
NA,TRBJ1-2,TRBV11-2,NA,TGTGCCAGCAGCTTAGGACCGGACTCTAACTATGGCTACACCTTC,CASSLGPDSNYGYTF
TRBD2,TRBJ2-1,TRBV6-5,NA,TGTGCCAGCAGCCGAGATCTAGCGGGGGACAATGAGCAGTTCTTC,CASSRDLAGDNEQFF
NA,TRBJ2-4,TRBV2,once,TGTGCCAGCGTGGGGTTAGCCAAAAACATTCAGTACTTC,CASVGLAKNIQYF
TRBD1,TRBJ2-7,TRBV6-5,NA,TGTGCCAGCAGGGACAGGGGGGCCCACGAGCAGTACTTC,CASRDRGAHEQYF
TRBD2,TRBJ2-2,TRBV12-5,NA,TGTGCTAGTGGTACCGGGACTAGTACCGGGGAGCTGTTTTTT,CASGTGTSTGELFF
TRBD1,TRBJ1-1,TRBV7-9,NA,TGTGCCAGCAGCACCCACTTACGGGGACAGGGGATAAGAGCTTTCTTT,CASSTHLRGQGIRAFF
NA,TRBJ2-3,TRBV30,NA,TGTGCCTGGAGTGTACCTCTTCTTGATACGCAGTATTTT,CAWSVPLLDTQYF